A selection of T cell receptor beta chains follows, all from one sample in a study of cytomegalovirus exposure and HLA in healthy donors. The repertoire was sequenced with immunoSEQ multiplex PCR; TCRdb's copy has only in-frame clones and lacks some. Altogether about 56,000 clones are present, just over 90% being singletons, with the ten largest covering approximately 1.7%. Material for sequencing was PBMCs. The source is a woman between 18 and 29 years old in good health and CMV-seropositive. Both conserved end residues are part of each CDR3. Fields, in order: J gene, clone size, D gene, V gene, CDR3 protein, CDR3 DNA. D genes are given only for firm matches. Some rows mark clone size as missing; the rest say once, few, many or name a class of expanded clone.

J: TRBJ1-4
size: -
D: -
V: TRBV6-1
CDR3: CASSLGTRGLEKLFF
DNA: TGTGCCAGCAGTCTGGGGACACGTGGGCTAGAAAAACTGTTTTTT

J: TRBJ2-1
size: -
D: TRBD2
V: TRBV5-1
CDR3: CASSLGGSSGGSYNEQFF
DNA: TGCGCCAGCAGCTTGGGTGGGTCTAGCGGGGGCTCCTACAATGAGCAGTTCTTC

J: TRBJ1-6
size: -
D: -
V: TRBV9
CDR3: CASSAGGGDNSPLHF
DNA: TGTGCCAGCAGCGCGGGGGGGGGCGATAATTCACCCCTCCACTTT

J: TRBJ1-3
size: -
D: -
V: TRBV7-3
CDR3: CASSITGTGNTIYF
DNA: TGTGCCAGCAGCATAACCGGGACAGGAAACACCATATATTTT

J: TRBJ2-7
size: once
D: -
V: TRBV11-2
CDR3: CASSLRGPYEQYF
DNA: TGTGCCAGCAGCTTGAGAGGCCCCTACGAGCAGTACTTC

J: TRBJ1-3
size: -
D: -
V: TRBV4-1
CDR3: CASSQGKRDTIYF
DNA: TGCGCCAGCAGCCAAGGGAAGCGAGACACCATATATTTT

J: TRBJ1-4
size: -
D: -
V: TRBV28
CDR3: CASMGGGLTNEKLFF
DNA: TGTGCCAGCATGGGGGGGGGCTTAACTAATGAAAAACTGTTTTTT

J: TRBJ2-5
size: once
D: TRBD1
V: TRBV29-1
CDR3: CSVEARDRFRETQYF
DNA: TGCAGCGTTGAAGCCCGGGACAGGTTTAGGGAGACCCAGTACTTC

J: TRBJ1-1
size: -
D: TRBD1
V: TRBV5-5
CDR3: CASSTQGGNTEAFF
DNA: TGTGCCAGCAGCACACAGGGGGGGAACACTGAAGCTTTCTTT

J: TRBJ1-3
size: -
D: -
V: TRBV27
CDR3: CASSPRQTGNTIYF
DNA: TGTGCCAGCAGTCCCCGACAGACTGGAAACACCATATATTTT

J: TRBJ2-3
size: -
D: TRBD2
V: TRBV28
CDR3: CASNSGGVTDTQYF
DNA: TGTGCCAGCAACAGCGGGGGGGTCACAGATACGCAGTATTTT

J: TRBJ1-5
size: -
D: -
V: TRBV30
CDR3: CAWSAAGINQPQHF
DNA: TGTGCCTGGAGTGCAGCGGGTATCAATCAGCCCCAGCATTTT

J: TRBJ1-1
size: -
D: -
V: TRBV19
CDR3: CAARANTEAFF
DNA: TGTGCAGCCAGGGCGAACACTGAAGCTTTCTTT

J: TRBJ1-1
size: once
D: TRBD1
V: TRBV5-4
CDR3: CAAGPGGRNTEAFF
DNA: TGTGCCGCGGGGCCAGGGGGCAGAAACACTGAAGCTTTCTTT

J: TRBJ1-1
size: once
D: -
V: TRBV18
CDR3: CASSQNRDTEAFF
DNA: TGTGCCAGCTCACAAAACAGGGACACTGAAGCTTTCTTT

J: TRBJ2-7
size: -
D: -
V: TRBV7-9
CDR3: CASSSSGTQSAYEQYF
DNA: TGTGCCAGCAGCTCTTCCGGGACACAATCGGCCTACGAGCAGTACTTC

J: TRBJ2-5
size: -
D: TRBD1
V: TRBV7-7
CDR3: CASSIGQEETQYF
DNA: TGTGCCAGCAGCATCGGACAGGAGGAGACCCAGTACTTC

J: TRBJ2-7
size: -
D: TRBD1
V: TRBV18
CDR3: CASSPLLPGDRGQSLSYEQYF
DNA: TGTGCCAGCTCACCACTCCTCCCCGGGGACAGGGGGCAATCTCTCTCCTACGAGCAGTACTTC

J: TRBJ2-3
size: -
D: -
V: TRBV11-2
CDR3: CASSLDNGPLSVDTQYF
DNA: TGTGCCAGCAGCTTAGATAATGGGCCTCTCTCCGTTGATACGCAGTATTTT

J: TRBJ1-2
size: -
D: TRBD1
V: TRBV10-3
CDR3: CAIQEYSDRGSYTF
DNA: TGTGCCATCCAGGAATACTCCGACAGGGGGAGCTACACCTTC

J: TRBJ1-2
size: -
D: -
V: TRBV29-1
CDR3: CSVEGGHSYGYTF
DNA: TGCAGCGTTGAAGGGGGCCACAGCTATGGCTACACCTTC

J: TRBJ1-2
size: -
D: -
V: TRBV5-6
CDR3: CASSGRGSNYGYTF
DNA: TGTGCCAGCAGCGGCCGAGGTAGTAACTATGGCTACACCTTC

J: TRBJ1-4
size: once
D: TRBD1
V: TRBV28
CDR3: CASSPGGQGYNEKLFF
DNA: TGTGCCAGCAGTCCAGGGGGACAGGGCTATAATGAAAAACTGTTTTTT

J: TRBJ1-1
size: -
D: -
V: TRBV13
CDR3: CASSKLDSEAFF
DNA: TGTGCCAGCAGCAAACTTGACAGTGAAGCTTTCTTT

J: TRBJ2-4
size: -
D: -
V: TRBV28
CDR3: CASRVTTLAKNIQYF
DNA: TGTGCCAGCAGAGTTACTACGTTAGCCAAAAACATTCAGTACTTC

J: TRBJ1-2
size: -
D: -
V: TRBV5-4
CDR3: CASSLDGGAYGYTF
DNA: TGTGCCAGCAGCTTGGACGGGGGGGCCTATGGCTACACCTTC

J: TRBJ1-2
size: -
D: -
V: TRBV13
CDR3: CASSFSSSSFNGYTF
DNA: TGTGCCAGCAGCTTTAGCTCGTCTAGTTTTAATGGCTATACCTTC

J: TRBJ1-2
size: few
D: -
V: TRBV6-1
CDR3: CASSESQGYGYTF
DNA: TGTGCCAGCAGTGAGAGTCAGGGCTATGGCTACACCTTC

J: TRBJ2-5
size: -
D: TRBD2
V: TRBV9
CDR3: CASSVAGLAGVGVQETQYF
DNA: TGTGCCAGCAGCGTAGCTGGCCTAGCGGGGGTAGGGGTCCAAGAGACCCAGTACTTC

J: TRBJ1-2
size: -
D: -
V: TRBV4-1
CDR3: CASSQEATRGTGTSNYGYTF
DNA: TGCGCCAGCAGCCAAGAAGCCACCCGGGGGACGGGGACCTCTAACTATGGCTACACCTTC

J: TRBJ2-7
size: -
D: TRBD1
V: TRBV19
CDR3: CASSTDRVGNEQYF
DNA: TGTGCCAGTAGTACCGACAGGGTAGGGAACGAGCAGTACTTC

J: TRBJ1-4
size: once
D: -
V: TRBV6-5
CDR3: CASSFSGLGEKLFF
DNA: TGTGCCAGCAGTTTTTCGGGACTAGGGGAAAAACTGTTTTTT

J: TRBJ2-7
size: -
D: -
V: TRBV2
CDR3: CATREGLRAAEQYF
DNA: TGTGCCACCCGAGAGGGACTCCGGGCAGCCGAGCAGTACTTC

J: TRBJ1-2
size: -
D: TRBD1
V: TRBV5-1
CDR3: CASSPGQAVYGYTF
DNA: TGCGCCAGCAGCCCTGGACAGGCGGTCTATGGCTACACCTTC

J: TRBJ2-7
size: -
D: -
V: TRBV30
CDR3: CAWSVRGGEQYF
DNA: TGTGCCTGGAGTGTACGAGGTGGCGAGCAGTACTTC

J: TRBJ2-5
size: -
D: TRBD2
V: TRBV2
CDR3: CASSVAGGGETQYF
DNA: TGTGCCAGCAGTGTAGCGGGGGGGGGAGAGACCCAGTACTTC

J: TRBJ1-4
size: -
D: TRBD1
V: TRBV6-1
CDR3: CASREGTGNEKLFF
DNA: TGTGCCAGCAGAGAGGGGACAGGGAATGAAAAACTGTTTTTT

J: TRBJ2-7
size: -
D: -
V: TRBV27
CDR3: CASGTSSVYEQYF
DNA: TGTGCCAGCGGGACATCATCAGTGTACGAGCAGTACTTC

J: TRBJ2-3
size: -
D: TRBD2
V: TRBV6-6
CDR3: CASSDTSDSTDTQYF
DNA: TGTGCCAGCAGTGACACTAGCGACAGCACAGATACGCAGTATTTT

J: TRBJ2-7
size: -
D: -
V: TRBV4-1
CDR3: CASSQPHNYEQYF
DNA: TGCGCCAGCAGCCAACCCCACAACTACGAGCAGTACTTC

J: TRBJ2-7
size: -
D: -
V: TRBV4-1
CDR3: CASSQGGAVTYEQYF
DNA: TGCGCCAGCAGCCAAGGGGGCGCGGTTACCTACGAGCAGTACTTC

J: TRBJ1-1
size: -
D: -
V: TRBV4-3
CDR3: CASSSTWGEAFF
DNA: TGCGCCAGCAGCTCGACATGGGGCGAAGCTTTCTTT

J: TRBJ2-5
size: -
D: -
V: TRBV6-1
CDR3: CASAGGEETQYF
DNA: TGTGCCAGCGCAGGAGGAGAAGAGACCCAGTACTTC

J: TRBJ2-7
size: -
D: -
V: TRBV30
CDR3: CAWSVRTFYEQYF
DNA: TGTGCCTGGAGTGTACGGACTTTCTACGAGCAGTACTTC

J: TRBJ2-7
size: -
D: TRBD1
V: TRBV30
CDR3: CAWTDRPTYEQYF
DNA: TGTGCCTGGACGGACAGGCCAACCTACGAGCAGTACTTC

J: TRBJ1-1
size: -
D: -
V: TRBV7-9
CDR3: CASSFPGEITEAFF
DNA: TGTGCCAGCAGCTTCCCCGGGGAGATCACTGAAGCTTTCTTT

J: TRBJ2-1
size: once
D: -
V: TRBV7-2
CDR3: CASSRGLAHEQFF
DNA: TGTGCCAGCAGCCGCGGTCTAGCCCATGAGCAGTTCTTC

J: TRBJ2-1
size: -
D: TRBD2
V: TRBV29-1
CDR3: CSVDSGIYNEQFF
DNA: TGCAGCGTGGATAGCGGGATTTACAATGAGCAGTTCTTC

J: TRBJ2-1
size: -
D: -
V: TRBV5-1
CDR3: CASRERSSYNEQFF
DNA: TGCGCCAGCAGAGAGAGAAGCTCCTACAATGAGCAGTTCTTC